Given below is one T cell receptor (beta chain) in context. Its antigen is not identified. The data belong to a study of cytomegalovirus exposure and HLA in healthy donors. General observations from the study: Later, TCR association rates were found to vary by HLA locus, highest for DRB1 and lowest for HLA-C.

There were likely unrecorded immune exposures, though donors were nominally healthy when sampled. PCR employed 60 Vbeta and 13 Jbeta primers. The repertoire was sequenced with immunoSEQ multiplex PCR; TCRdb's copy has only in-frame clones and lacks some. The sample lists about 150,000 clones, roughly 80% seen once, with roughly 4% in the top ten. This CDR3 contains 15 residues. CDR1 MNHNY and CDR2 SVGAGI come from the germline V gene (reference sequence). Trimming shortened V by 0 bases and J by 0 bases, and 8 bases separated the two germline ends. This receptor was obtained from a woman aged 40 to 49 in good health and CMV-seropositive. Sequences were obtained from PBMCs. This rearrangement joins TRBV6-6 to TRBJ1-2; D remains unclear. The CDR3 DNA reads as TGTGCCAGCAGTTACTCTCTGGGCTCTAACTATGGCTACACCTTC. Translating gives CASSYSLGSNYGYTF.